The clone carrying this TCR beta chain occurred many times. These data are taken from a study of T-cell reconstitution after alpha-beta-depleted transplantation in children. Unique molecular identifiers featured in how the TCRbeta library was prepared. TCRdb fed the PCR reads into MiXCR, producing one record per CDR3 protein. The sample includes about 610,000 distinct CDR3 sequences, under 12% of them seen just once. The CDR3 spans 13 residues. Germline V gives CDR1 MNHEY, CDR2 SMNVEV (reference sequence). Trimming removed 0 bases at V and 6 bases at J, with 8 bases between. This chain uses TRBV27 with TRBJ1-1; D is unclear. The source material was PBMCs from the stem cell graft donor, sampled from the stem cell graft. This sequence originates from a human donor who donated a stem cell graft to a child with acute myeloid leukemia. The CDR3 DNA is TGTGCCAGCAGTTTATCAAGTAGGGCTGAAGCTTTCTTT. Translation: CASSLSSRAEAFF.